These T cell receptor beta chains were read from a single sample in a study of blood T cell repertoires in COVID-19. Here immunoSEQ multiplex PCR was the method, and the copy in TCRdb shows in-frame clones only, minus some. Among 140,000 to 150,000 clones listed, about 85% were seen once. The sequenced material came from peripheral blood. These receptors came from a human donor with acute or convalescent COVID-19. The donor label of this sample is uncertain. CDR3s include the opening cysteine and the closing phenylalanine or tryptophan. The D gene is left open where the match is weak. Clone sizes are given selectively: once, few, many, or a class where the clone is expanded.

d_gene | j_gene | abundance | v_gene | CDR3nt | CDR3aa
TRBD1 | TRBJ2-7 | . | TRBV9 | TGTGCCAGCAGCAAGGGACAGGGAAGCTACGAGCAGTACTTC | CASSKGQGSYEQYF
TRBD1 | TRBJ2-7 | few | TRBV27 | TGTGCCAGCAGTCCCCCTACCTGGACAGGGGGCTCCTACGAGCAGTACTTC | CASSPPTWTGGSYEQYF
. | TRBJ1-1 | . | TRBV6-5 | TGTGCCAGCAGTTACTCGCGCAGGATAAACACTGAAGCTTTCTTT | CASSYSRRINTEAFF
TRBD2 | TRBJ2-1 | . | TRBV11-2 | TGTGCCAGCAGCTTAGGAGGGAGGGCCCCCTACAATGAGCAGTTCTTC | CASSLGGRAPYNEQFF
. | TRBJ2-3 | . | TRBV7-8 | TGTGCCAGCAGCCCACTTTACACAGATACGCAGTATTTT | CASSPLYTDTQYF
. | TRBJ2-1 | . | TRBV7-9 | TGTGCCAGCACCCTACAACGGGGTGAGCAGTTCTTC | CASTLQRGEQFF
TRBD1 | TRBJ1-4 | . | TRBV11-2 | TGTGCCAGCAGCTTAGGCCAGGGGGTTGAAAAACTGTTTTTT | CASSLGQGVEKLFF
TRBD1 | TRBJ2-6 | . | TRBV4-3 | TGCGCCAGCAGCCAAAATGCCCCTCAGGGGGCTGGTGGGGCCAACGTCCTGACTTTC | CASSQNAPQGAGGANVLTF
. | TRBJ1-2 | . | TRBV6-2/TRBV6-3 | TGTGCCAGCAGTCGGCGGACTAACTATGGCTACACCTTC | CASSRRTNYGYTF
. | TRBJ1-5 | . | TRBV7-9 | TGTGCCAGCAGCTTAGGCACATATAGCAATCAGCCCCAGCATTTT | CASSLGTYSNQPQHF
. | TRBJ1-1 | . | TRBV24-1 | TGTGCCACCAGGGAGGGTCCGGACACTGAAGCTTTCTTT | CATREGPDTEAFF
. | TRBJ1-1 | . | TRBV5-6 | TGTGCCAGCAGCCCCGGGGGAGGGGTGAACACTGAAGCTTTCTTT | CASSPGGGVNTEAFF
. | TRBJ1-4 | few | TRBV18 | TGTGCCAGCTCACCGAATAGTGAGATGGATGAAAAACTGTTTTTT | CASSPNSEMDEKLFF
. | TRBJ2-5 | . | TRBV14 | TGTGCCAGCAGAGCCCAGGACGGCCCGGGGGAGACCCAGTACTTC | CASRAQDGPGETQYF